This record looks at one T cell receptor (beta chain) sequence and its context. What it binds is unknown. The junction does not match germline at one end; this may be a read error. The CDR3 consists of 11 residues. Germline CDR1 reads SGHAT; CDR2 reads FQDESV (reference sequence). This sample stems from a study of tumor-infiltrating lymphocytes in glioblastoma multiforme. Regarding the study as a whole: The TCR and somatic mutation analysis included just one glioblastoma patient. RNA-based TCR sequencing may distort clone frequencies, since cells carry unequal TCR transcript numbers.

Multiple V-beta primers and a C-beta primer amplified TCRB from RNA. TCRB-specific cDNA synthesis used roughly 0.55 ug of total RNA. These TCRB libraries lack any described unique molecular identifiers. Using its own MiXCR run on the multiplex PCR reads, TCRdb lists one record per CDR3 protein. The repertoire holds 8,000 or so distinct CDR3 sequences, with 74% as singletons. Sequenced: brain tumor tissue. This receptor was identified in a male donor with glioblastoma. This sequence joins TRBV11-1 and TRBJ2-2, with D possibly TRBD1 on 6 matching bases. CDR3 sequence (DNA): TGTGCCAACCGGGACACCCGGGAGCTGTTTTTT. Amino acid sequence: CANRDTRELFF. Variable domain in full (rest from reference TRBV11-1 and TRBJ2-2): EAEVAQSPRYKITEKSQAVAFWCDPISGHATLYWYRQILGQGPELLVQFQDESVVDDSQLPKDRFSAERLKGVDSTLKIQPAELGDSAMYLCANRDTRELFFGEGSRLTVL.